The clone carrying this T cell receptor beta chain has just a few counts. TCRdb re-analysed the 5' RACE reads in MiXCR, keeping a single row per CDR3 protein. The top ten hold approximately 2.1% of the sample, which has tens of thousands of distinct CDR3 sequences, 7.7% seen once. Total RNA was isolated from whole blood that had not been fractionated. These data originate in a study of human T cells and chemical hapten exposure. This clonotype was obtained from a male donor in good health.

This CDR3 reads CASSLWTYEQYF. The DNA for the CDR3 is TGTGCCAGCAGCCTATGGACCTACGAGCAGTACTTC. The rearrangement links TRBV5-6 to TRBJ2-7; D is undetermined. The CDR3 has 12 amino acids. Deletions cut 4 bases from V and 2 bases from J, with 7 bases between. Germline loops: CDR1 SGHDT, CDR2 YYEEEE. Full variable domain (remainder filled in from reference TRBV5-6 and TRBJ2-7): DAGVTQSPTHLIKTRGQQVTLRCSPKSGHDTVSWYQQALGQGPQFIFQYYEEEERQRGNFPDRFSGHQFPNYSSELNVNALLLGDSALYLCASSLWTYEQYFGPGTRLTVT.